The 5 T cell receptor beta chains listed next were all sequenced from one sample in a study of identical twins. TCRdb recomputed calls from the 5' RACE reads with MiXCR, one row per CDR3 protein. The table shows fewer than 900,000 distinct CDR3 sequences, with approximately 21% occurring only once. These data were also reused for a study on T cells expressing NK-cell markers.

Specimen: PBMCs. These receptors came from a woman in her late teens or twenties in good health.

Many counts were recorded for this clonotype. The chain carries TRBV6-1 and TRBJ2-1, with D perhaps TRBD1 (6 bases). There are 13 residues in the CDR3. V lost 9 bases and J 9 bases, leaving 18 bases between the germline ends. The germline V gene encodes CDR1 MNHNS and CDR2 SASEGT. CDR3 amino acids: CASFRGDIAEQFF. CDR3 nucleotide sequence: TGTGCCAGTTTCCGAGGGGACATAGCTGAGCAGTTCTTC.

This rearrangement joins TRBV10-3 to TRBJ1-2, with D tentatively TRBD1 (5 bases). Per the germline V gene, CDR1 is ENHRY and CDR2 is SYGVKD. Trimming left V 6 bases short and J 8 bases short, with 25 bases between. This CDR3 region has 16 residues. The CDR3 DNA reads TGTGCCATCAGGCGAAAAAGGGGCTCAGCGAGGAGCGGCTACACCTTC. Encoded protein: CAIRRKRGSARSGYTF.

CDR3 DNA sequence: TGCGCCAGCAGCTTGCAAGGTCCGGCTTTCTTT. It yields the protein CASSLQGPAFF. The genes are TRBV5-1 and TRBJ1-1; D remains ambiguous. The V gene lost 1 base and the J gene lost 11 bases, with 9 bases spanning the gap. The CDR3 has 11 amino acids. Germline V CDR1 and CDR2: SGHRS, YFSETQ.

This clonotype has a handful of counts. J is TRBJ2-5 and V is TRBV20-1; 10 bases match TRBD2. Trimming cost V 0 bases and J 7 bases; bases outside gene matches: 5. Germline V lookup: CDR1 DFQATT, CDR2 SNEGSKA (reference sequence). This CDR3 spans 14 amino acids. CDR3 protein: CSARETSGVGTQYF. In DNA form, the CDR3 reads TGCAGTGCTAGAGAAACTAGCGGGGTAGGGACCCAGTACTTC.

The rearrangement joins TRBV5-1 to TRBJ2-1, with 8 nucleotides matching TRBD2. CDR1 and CDR2 from the germline V gene are SGHRS and YFSETQ. The CDR3 has 13 residues. Trimming removed 0 bases from V and 9 bases from J; junction bases left unmatched: 2. In DNA, the CDR3 is TGCGCCAGCAGCTTGGTTAGCGGGGTTGAGCAGTTCTTC. Residues: CASSLVSGVEQFF.